This T cell receptor (beta chain) was identified during a study of T cell repertoires in cytomegalovirus infection (dated by TCRdb to 2018 to 2020). Broadly, across the study: Donor HLA type was relevant to the analysis, as public TCR beta signatures indicated carriage of CMV infection together with the matching HLA type. What the authors observed across the whole study: In the ex vivo response, HLA-C-restricted CMV-specific TCR beta clonotypes were dominant, and in two of eight donors the single most frequent clonotype came from this HLA-C-restricted group. Cumulative frequency of public TCR beta family members discriminated carriers of CMV infection plus the relevant HLA type in this cohort and an independent 352-donor cohort.

Sequencing relied on an Illumina HiSeq 1500. TCRdb redid the processing of the public reads, applying fastp at Q25 and MiXCR, and retained in-frame beta chains. Under each unique CDR3 protein, matching rows form one entry showing the most common genes and DNA. In all, the sample holds approximately 500,000 distinct CDR3 sequences, and approximately 26% of those were seen once. The top ten clonotypes cover approximately 13% of the sample. The germline V gene sets CDR1 to SGHTA and CDR2 to FQGNSA. Inclusive of the bounding cysteine and phenylalanine, the CDR3 is 15 residues long. Here the CDR3 DNA is all that survives: 45 bases in frame from base 1. Notes on this clonotype: It has no known antigen specificity. One junction end does not reproduce the germline sequence, and a read error may be involved.

The sample comprised PBMCs. This sequence originates from a human donor in good health (CMV status not recorded). Some clones in this sample may be carry-over from other donors' samples. Recombination connected TRBV7-2 to TRBJ2-1, with 7 central nucleotides matching TRBD2. The DNA sequence is given as TGTGCCAGCAGCTCCGGCGGCGGGAGAGTCGATGAACAGTTCTTC. It specifies CASSSGGGRVDEQFF. With all but the CDR3 taken from the reference TRBV7-2 and TRBJ2-1 genes, the full variable domain is: GAGVSQSPSNKVTEKGKDVELRCDPISGHTALYWYRQSLGQGLEFLIYFQGNSAPDKSGLPSDRFSAERTGGSVSTLTIQRTQQEDSAVYLCASSSGGGRVDEQFFGPGTRLTVL.